One sample yielded the 27 T cell receptor beta chains listed below, sequenced in a study of graft-versus-host responses after intestinal transplantation. Using immunoSEQ multiplex PCR, the repertoire was profiled, and TCRdb retains in-frame clones only, with some absent. The top ten clones hold 5% to 6.5% of a sample with about 100,000 clones, 75% to 95% of them seen once. Antigen specificity for these receptors is unknown. Sequenced material: unstimulated CD8+ T cells sorted from spleen or lymph node cells, taken before intestinal transplant. The origin of the receptors is a human donor who received an intestinal transplant.

The chain carries TRBV7-9 and TRBJ1-2; unclear D gene. The CDR3 spans 16 residues. With 4 bases removed from V and 2 bases from J, the gap between germline ends came to 17 bases. The germline gives CDR1 SEHNR, CDR2 FQNEAQ (reference sequence). This CDR3 reads CASSSRYLTENYGYTF. In DNA, the CDR3 is TGTGCCAGCAGCTCGCGATACTTGACGGAGAACTATGGCTACACCTTC. The variable domain in full, with the rest retrieved from reference TRBV7-9 and TRBJ1-2, is DTGVSQNPRHKITKRGQNVTFRCDPISEHNRLYWYRQTLGQGPEFLTYFQNEAQLEKSRLLSDRFSAERPKGSFSTLEIQRTEQGDSAMYLCASSSRYLTENYGYTFGSGTRLTVV.

This sequence joins TRBV7-9 and TRBJ1-4, with no clear D. V lost 5 bases, J lost 5 bases, and 9 bases lay in between. The germline gives CDR1 SEHNR, CDR2 FQNEAQ (reference sequence). The CDR3 loop spans 13 amino acids. The CDR3 DNA sequence: TGTGCCAGCAGCCCTAGCTCGAATGAAAAACTGTTTTTT. This encodes CASSPSSNEKLFF.

The rearrangement uses TRBV15 and TRBJ2-3, with 12 bases identical to TRBD2. There are 17 residues in the CDR3. V was clipped by 1 base and J by 4 bases; unmatched bases: 6. Germline values: CDR1 LNHNV, CDR2 YYDKDF (reference sequence). CDR3 amino acids: CATSRGLAGDSADTQYF. CDR3 DNA: TGTGCCACCAGCAGAGGACTAGCGGGAGATTCCGCAGATACGCAGTATTTT.

The V and J genes are TRBV6-5 and TRBJ2-7, with TRBD1 as a possible D gene (5 bases). The V gene's germline CDR1 is MNHEY and CDR2 SVGAGI. V lost 5 bases and J 2 bases, leaving 13 bases between the germline ends. The CDR3 covers 14 residues. The CDR3, as DNA: TGTGCCAGCAGTCCACAGGACGGAACCTACGAGCAGTACTTC. Encoded protein: CASSPQDGTYEQYF.

This chain uses TRBV19 with TRBJ2-7; D is undetermined. The CDR3 spans 14 residues. Trimming cost V 4 bases and J 1 base, with 11 bases left between them. Germline CDR1 is LNHDA and CDR2 is SQIVND (reference sequence). CDR3 sequence (DNA): TGTGCCAGTAGTACCGGATGGCGGTCCTACGAGCAGTACTTC. Protein sequence: CASSTGWRSYEQYF.

V gene TRBV5-4 combines with J gene TRBJ2-2; 7 bases are shared with TRBD1. The germline gives CDR1 SGHNT, CDR2 YYREEE (reference sequence). V shed 5 bases and J 5 bases; nucleotides not matched to a gene: 9. The CDR3 is 15 residues long. CDR3 in DNA: TGTGCCAGCAGGGAAACAGGGGTCCGAACCGGGGAGCTGTTTTTT. Translation gives CASRETGVRTGELFF. Combining the CDR3 with reference TRBV5-4 and TRBJ2-2 gives the whole variable domain ETGVTQSPTHLIKTRGQQVTLRCSSQSGHNTVSWYQQALGQGPQFIFQYYREEENGRGNFPPRFSGLQFPNYSSELNVNALELDDSALYLCASRETGVRTGELFFGEGSRLTVL.

The chain uses TRBV16 and TRBJ1-5; D unresolved. Trimming shortened V by 0 bases and J by 0 bases, and 12 bases separated the two germline ends. The CDR3 totals 17 residues. Germline values: CDR1 KGHSY, CDR2 FQNENV. For the CDR3, the DNA is TGTGCCAGCAGCCAATCGATGCCTGGGGATAGCAATCAGCCCCAGCATTTT. This encodes CASSQSMPGDSNQPQHF.

The V and J genes are TRBV30 and TRBJ2-1, with 8 bases fitting TRBD2. The CDR3 consists of 14 residues. Germline lookup yields CDR1 GTSNPN and CDR2 SVGIG (reference sequence). V dropped 4 bases and J dropped 8; count of bases not matched to a gene: 10. For the CDR3, the DNA is TGTGCCTGGACGGGACTAGTAGGGTTCGATGAGCAGTTCTTC. Amino acids: CAWTGLVGFDEQFF.

This clone was observed a single time. The chain joins TRBV7-6 to TRBJ1-2, with D unclear. Germline CDR1 and CDR2: SGHVS and FNYEAQ. The ends were cut back, 5 bases at V and 4 bases at J, with 20 bases in the middle. The CDR3 is 16 amino acids. The CDR3 region has the DNA TGTGCCAGCAGCAAAAAACGAGGGCGGCCTTCCTATGGCTACACCTTC. Translating it yields CASSKKRGRPSYGYTF.

The chain recombines TRBV4-1 with TRBJ2-2; D not resolved. The CDR3 contains 16 residues. CDR1 and CDR2 (germline): MGHRA, YSYEKL. The V gene lost 0 bases and the J gene lost 2 bases, with 10 bases spanning the gap. The CDR3 DNA sequence: TGCGCCAGCAGCCAAGAAGGTTTACTAAACACCGGGGAGCTGTTTTTT. Amino acid sequence: CASSQEGLLNTGELFF.

The CDR3 coding sequence is TGTGCCAGCAGTGGGACAGGGGTGAACAATGAGCAGTTCTTC. It translates to CASSGTGVNNEQFF. The chain recombines TRBV2 with TRBJ2-1; 9 nucleotides line up with TRBD1. CDR3 length: 14 amino acids. Trimming took 4 bases from V and 5 from J; bases not matched to a gene: 3. CDR1 and CDR2 (germline): SNHLY, FYNNEI.

V is TRBV7-6 and J is TRBJ1-5, with no clear D. CDR1 SGHVS and CDR2 FNYEAQ come from the germline V gene. CDR3 length equals 14 residues. Trimming stripped 1 base from V and 2 bases from J, with 6 bases between. The CDR3 loop reads CASSLGGGNQPQHF. Here the CDR3 DNA reads TGTGCCAGCAGCTTAGGTGGGGGCAATCAGCCCCAGCATTTT. Full variable domain (outside the CDR3, taken from reference TRBV7-6 and TRBJ1-5): GAGVSQSPRYKVTKRGQDVALRCDPISGHVSLYWYRQALGQGPEFLTYFNYEAQQDKSGLPNDRFSAERPEGSISTLTIQRTEQRDSAMYRCASSLGGGNQPQHFGDGTRLSIL.

Remarks on this clone: Distinct nucleotide sequences in the sample also encode this CDR3. The chain joins TRBV30 to TRBJ1-4; D call uncertain. CDR3 length equals 14 residues. Germline CDR1 GTSNPN, CDR2 SVGIG (reference sequence). The V end was cut by 1 base, the J end by 7 bases, with 13 bases between. As DNA, the CDR3 is TGTGCCTGGAGTGAAGGGTCTTCTGCTGAAAAACTGTTTTTT. Protein product: CAWSEGSSAEKLFF.

The J gene is TRBJ2-1, the V gene TRBV29-1, with 9 bases aligning to TRBD2. This CDR3 comprises 18 residues. J gave up 5 bases and V 3 bases, and 17 bases lay outside the gene matches. In germline, CDR1 is SQVTM, CDR2 ANQGSEA. This CDR3 is CSVDDPAVVAGVDNEQFF. CDR3 coding DNA: TGCAGCGTTGACGACCCTGCGGTGGTAGCGGGAGTCGACAATGAGCAGTTCTTC.

The chain is built from TRBV2 and TRBJ1-5; 11 bases agree with TRBD1. The V gene's germline CDR1 is SNHLY and CDR2 FYNNEI. J lost 7 bases, V lost 5 bases, and 7 bases had no gene match. This CDR3 is 15 amino acids long. CDR3 protein: CASSTGQGAGQPQHF. DNA for the CDR3: TGTGCCAGCAGTACCGGACAGGGGGCCGGACAGCCCCAGCATTTT.

The chain is built from TRBV29-1 and TRBJ2-5; TRBD1 is a possible D gene (6 bases). Trimming removed 0 bases at V and 2 bases at J, with 13 bases between. The V gene's germline CDR1 is SQVTM and CDR2 ANQGSEA. CDR3 size: 15 residues. DNA of the CDR3: TGCAGCGTTGAAGATCTACAGGGAATACAAGAGACCCAGTACTTC. Residues: CSVEDLQGIQETQYF.

V and J are TRBV29-1 and TRBJ2-7; 8 nucleotides match TRBD1. The V segment lost 3 bases and the J segment 5 bases; nucleotides outside the gene matches: 9. This CDR3 is 14 amino acids long. In germline, CDR1 is SQVTM, CDR2 ANQGSEA. The CDR3 reads CSVEGDRGMNEQYF. CDR3 bases: TGCAGCGTTGAGGGAGACAGGGGTATGAACGAGCAGTACTTC.

The J gene is TRBJ2-1, the V gene TRBV7-9; 14 bases map to TRBD2. This CDR3 contains 19 residues. Germline V CDR1 and CDR2: SEHNR, FQNEAQ (reference sequence). V dropped 6 bases and J dropped 7; count of bases not matched to a gene: 17. The DNA of the CDR3 is TGTGCCAGCAGACCCCCGGGACTAGCGGGAGTAGGATTGAGAAATGAGCAGTTCTTC. As protein: CASRPPGLAGVGLRNEQFF.

V is TRBV30 and J is TRBJ1-2; 7 bases map to TRBD1. V lost 5 bases, J lost 4 bases, and 7 bases stayed unmatched. Germline-derived CDR1 and CDR2 are GTSNPN and SVGIG (reference sequence). The CDR3 is 13 residues long. The CDR3: CAWETGTVYGYTF. Here the CDR3 DNA reads TGTGCCTGGGAGACCGGGACAGTCTATGGCTACACCTTC.

The chain couples TRBV7-9 to TRBJ1-3; the D is unclear. Looked up from germline, CDR1 is SEHNR and CDR2 is FQNEAQ (reference sequence). V lost 5 bases, J lost 9 bases, and 14 bases lay in between. There are 13 residues in the CDR3. CDR3 nucleotides: TGTGCCAGCAGCCTCATCAACGAAGGCACCATATATTTT. Its translation: CASSLINEGTIYF.

The V gene is TRBV15, the J gene TRBJ1-1, with D maybe TRBD1 (6 bases). The CDR3 extends over 14 amino acids. Trimming left V 0 bases short and J 1 base short, with 6 bases between. Per the germline V gene, CDR1 is LNHNV and CDR2 is YYDKDF (reference sequence). CDR3 sequence reads: CATSREGQNTEAFF. The CDR3 DNA sequence: TGTGCCACCAGCAGAGAGGGACAGAACACTGAAGCTTTCTTT.

The V gene is TRBV2, the J gene TRBJ2-2; 9 bases agree with TRBD2. The V gene's germline CDR1 is SNHLY and CDR2 FYNNEI. V lost 0 bases and J lost 6; bases outside the gene matches: 5. This CDR3 has 16 amino acids. The CDR3 spells CASSEALRGGAGELFF. CDR3 coding DNA: TGTGCCAGCAGTGAAGCTTTGCGGGGGGGCGCCGGGGAGCTGTTTTTT.

This chain links TRBV7-9 with TRBJ1-1, with no clear D. The germline gives CDR1 SEHNR, CDR2 FQNEAQ (reference sequence). CDR3 length: 18 amino acids. The germline V and J ends were trimmed by 1 base and 2 bases, with 20 bases remaining between them. DNA for the CDR3: TGTGCCAGCAGCTTAGGCAGTAACTCCCTACCGGGTAACACTGAAGCTTTCTTT. Protein sequence: CASSLGSNSLPGNTEAFF.

The J gene is TRBJ2-3, the V gene TRBV15, with 12 bases identical to TRBD2. Germline loops: CDR1 LNHNV, CDR2 YYDKDF (reference sequence). V was clipped by 5 bases and J by 6 bases; unmatched bases: 9. CDR3 size: 16 residues. The CDR3 nucleotides read TGTGCCACCAGCGCTAGTGGACTAGCGGGGTCGGATACGCAGTATTTT. Translated: CATSASGLAGSDTQYF.

The V gene is TRBV5-6, the J gene TRBJ1-5, with D maybe TRBD1 (6 bases). Germline CDR1 SGHDT, CDR2 YYEEEE. The V end lost 2 bases, the J end lost 5 bases, and 14 bases lay between the germline ends. The CDR3 is 15 residues long. CDR3 loop: CASSLVWTAHQPQHF. The CDR3 DNA is TGTGCCAGCAGCTTAGTCTGGACAGCCCATCAGCCCCAGCATTTT.

The rearrangement uses TRBV4-1 and TRBJ2-1, with TRBD2 as a possible D gene (5 bases). V lost 3 bases to trimming and J lost 2 bases, with 29 bases between them. This CDR3 contains 21 residues. Germline V CDR1 and CDR2: MGHRA, YSYEKL. The CDR3 protein is CASSQGPLVRRAPQAYNEQFF. The CDR3 DNA reads TGCGCCAGCAGCCAGGGCCCCTTGGTACGGCGGGCGCCCCAAGCCTACAATGAGCAGTTCTTC.

As to this clone: This sample includes further DNA sequences coding for the same CDR3. J is TRBJ2-7 and V is TRBV27, with 9 bases matching TRBD2. Per the germline V gene, CDR1 is MNHEY and CDR2 is SMNVEV (reference sequence). The CDR3 runs to 14 residues. V shed 2 bases and J 4 bases; nucleotides not matched to a gene: 3. The CDR3 region is CASSLGGRGYEQYF. CDR3 coding DNA: TGTGCCAGCAGTTTAGGCGGGAGGGGTTACGAGCAGTACTTC.